The 23 T cell receptor beta chains below come from one sample, sequenced in a study of T cells expressing NK-cell markers. Reanalyzing the 5' RACE reads, TCRdb keeps one entry per CDR3 protein, without DNA. Recorded here are a few hundred thousand distinct CDR3 sequences; the top ten clones represent roughly 0.4%. Specimen: blood T cells: a sorted CD56 or NKG2C T cell subset, CD4+ or CD8+ T cells, or bulk PBMC T cells (not recorded which). Receptor source: a man aged 18 to 30 in good health.

The chain links TRBV5-1 to TRBJ2-1. Germline CDR1 and CDR2: SGHRS and YFSETQ. This CDR3 is built from 12 residues. The chain's CDR3 is CASRPEMGEQFF.

The gene calls are TRBV3-1 and TRBJ2-3; the D call of TRBD2 rests on TCRdb alone, since no DNA is present to check it. Germline V gene lookup returns CDR1 LGHDT and CDR2 YNNKEL (reference sequence). This CDR3 is 16 amino acids long. The chain's CDR3 is CASSQFPSGRTDTQYF.

J is TRBJ1-5 and V is TRBV4-3. This CDR3 region has 16 residues. CDR1 and CDR2 (germline): LGHNA, YSLEER. CDR3 sequence reads: CASSQDLGVSNQPQHF.

The gene calls are TRBV5-1 and TRBJ2-2; the D call from TCRdb, TRBD1, cannot be confirmed without DNA. CDR1 SGHRS and CDR2 YFSETQ come from the germline V gene. The CDR3 is made up of 15 amino acids. Here the CDR3 reads CASSFRDRAFGELFF.

This rearrangement joins TRBV4-1 to TRBJ2-7; the D call from TCRdb, TRBD2, cannot be confirmed without DNA. The CDR3 loop spans 17 amino acids. The V gene's germline CDR1 is MGHRA and CDR2 YSYEKL. CDR3 protein: CASSREGIAALSYEQYF.

This chain joins TRBV28 and TRBJ1-4. This CDR3 spans 15 amino acids. From germline, CDR1 is MDHEN and CDR2 SYDVKM. The CDR3 sequence is CASSAIPGPNEKLFF.

CDR3 region: CASSFMGVDTQYF. This sequence joins TRBV28 and TRBJ2-3. Germline V CDR1 and CDR2: MDHEN, SYDVKM. This CDR3 is built from 13 residues.

This chain uses TRBV25-1 with TRBJ2-5; TCRdb outputs TRBD2, but without DNA this stays unchecked. CDR3 size: 15 residues. CDR1 and CDR2 (germline): MGHDK, SYGVNS. Here the CDR3 reads CASSEGRAPGETQYF.

The rearrangement uses TRBV27 and TRBJ2-3; as DNA is missing, the TRBD1 call by TCRdb cannot be tested. This CDR3 comprises 13 residues. Germline V gene lookup returns CDR1 MNHEY and CDR2 SMNVEV (reference sequence). The CDR3 sequence: CASQGGGTDTQYF.

V is TRBV10-3 and J is TRBJ2-1; the D call of TRBD1 rests on TCRdb alone, since no DNA is present to check it. The CDR3 has 17 residues. Germline loops: CDR1 ENHRY, CDR2 SYGVKD. Here the CDR3 reads CAISEFGRSSSYNEQFF.

The rearrangement links TRBV20-1 to TRBJ2-7; there is no DNA to check the TCRdb D call of TRBD2. The CDR3 is 14 residues long. Germline V CDR1 and CDR2: DFQATT, SNEGSKA (reference sequence). CDR3 region: CSVVFSGGTREQYF.

The chain uses TRBV11-2 and TRBJ2-1; with no DNA, the TCRdb D assignment of TRBD2 cannot be verified. The CDR3 has 22 residues. Germline values: CDR1 SGHAT, CDR2 FQNNGV. CDR3: CASSLEFVGLAGGPLPYNEQFF.

The J gene is TRBJ1-4, the V gene TRBV2. Germline CDR1 is SNHLY and CDR2 is FYNNEI. There are 14 residues in the CDR3. The CDR3 is CASSGEPVNEKLFF.

The V and J genes are TRBV5-1 and TRBJ2-1. From germline, CDR1 is SGHRS and CDR2 YFSETQ. This CDR3 contains 15 residues. The CDR3 protein is CASSLLWGSGNEQFF.

The chain has TRBV5-4 and TRBJ1-2; TCRdb indicates TRBD1, and absent DNA this call remains unverified. Germline V gene lookup returns CDR1 SGHNT and CDR2 YYREEE (reference sequence). The CDR3 consists of 14 residues. The CDR3 reads CASCTGGSNYGYTF.

The gene calls are TRBV7-2 and TRBJ2-3; no DNA is available, so the TRBD1 call from TCRdb remains unchecked. The CDR3 covers 17 residues. Germline V gene lookup returns CDR1 SGHTA and CDR2 FQGNSA. CDR3 region: CASSSGQGRASTDTQYF.

The rearrangement uses TRBV12-3 or TRBV12-4 and TRBJ1-5; TCRdb indicates TRBD1, and absent DNA this call remains unverified. The CDR3 has 16 amino acids. The CDR3 reads CASSFGGFQGNQPQHF.

The CDR3 spells CASRGHGTPRSYEQYF. The V and J genes are TRBV6-2 or TRBV6-3 and TRBJ2-7; checking the TCRdb D call of TRBD1 is not possible without DNA. The CDR3 is made up of 16 amino acids. Germline values: CDR1 MNHEY, CDR2 SVGEGT.

The J gene is TRBJ2-1, the V gene TRBV29-1; TCRdb's assignment of TRBD2 cannot be checked, as there is no DNA. Germline CDR1 SQVTM, CDR2 ANQGSEA. The CDR3 is made up of 13 amino acids. CDR3 protein: CSVLASGLTEQFF.

The genes are TRBV20-1 and TRBJ2-2; TCRdb calls TRBD1, which cannot be checked without DNA. The CDR3 sequence is 14 residues long. Germline-derived CDR1 and CDR2 are DFQATT and SNEGSKA (reference sequence). The CDR3 reads CSARDRGLTGELFF.

The chain uses TRBV10-3 and TRBJ2-3; the D gene TCRdb calls, TRBD2, cannot be checked with no DNA. Germline V gene sequence: CDR1 ENHRY, CDR2 SYGVKD. This CDR3 contains 14 residues. The CDR3 reads CAISSGSIGDTQYF.

The chain uses TRBV20-1 and TRBJ2-1; the D call from TCRdb, TRBD2, cannot be confirmed without DNA. The CDR3 contains 16 residues. Germline CDR1 and CDR2: DFQATT and SNEGSKA (reference sequence). The chain's CDR3 is CSAREGLGRSYNEQFF.

The chain couples TRBV24-1 to TRBJ2-1; absent DNA, TCRdb's TRBD1 call cannot be checked. In germline, CDR1 is KGHDR, CDR2 SFDVKD. The CDR3 spans 14 residues. The CDR3 here is CATSDSGRGHEQFF.